This note documents a single T cell receptor beta chain sequence. The antigen remains undetermined. Primed by a sample-barcoded 5' primer and a J-beta primer mix, a second PCR proceeded for roughly 7 to 11 cycles. MiXCR, run by TCRdb on the 5' RACE reads, gives a single entry per CDR3 protein. The table has about 830,000 distinct CDR3 sequences, around 62% seen once; the top ten hold 25% to 35%. The record originates from a study of blood T cells in healthy people across ages. On the study more broadly: Researchers report that template switching captured about one barcoded beta molecule per two T cells.

This CDR3 comprises 13 residues. CDR1 and CDR2 from the germline V gene are SGHAT and FQNNGV. Study conclusions and caveats: Strongly correlated with naive T cell percentage was TCR beta diversity.

The source of this sequence is a young man in good health. The chain couples TRBV11-2 to TRBJ2-7; D is undetermined. The J call could be wrong; TRBJ2-5 is a better fit for the DNA end. What was sequenced was blood. CDR3 DNA: TGTGCCAGCAGCCCCCGGCAGGCTGAGACCCAGTACTTC. Protein: CASSPRQAETQYF.